A single sample is the source of the 4 T cell receptor beta chains below, sequenced in a study of T-cell memory formation after mild COVID-19. TCRdb independently ran MiXCR on the 5' RACE reads; one entry per CDR3 protein. This table has just over 200,000 distinct CDR3 sequences, 9.5% appearing once. The sequenced material came from PBMCs or a T cell subset sorted from them (not recorded which). All receptors come from a man aged 18 to 29 who had mild COVID-19 (a few samples of this study predate the infection). Cell type and time point are not known.

This clonotype has just a few counts. This rearrangement joins TRBV7-2 to TRBJ1-6; D unclear. The V gene's germline CDR1 is SGHTA and CDR2 FQGNSA. The CDR3 runs 15 residues. Between the trimmed V and J ends, which lost 6 bases and 7 bases, there was a span of 16 bases. The CDR3 is CASSGRVLGNSPLHF. In nucleotides, the CDR3 is TGTGCCAGCAGTGGGAGGGTTCTGGGAAATTCACCCCTCCACTTT.

CDR3 amino acids: CSVEAQGTYNEQFF. The CDR3 coding sequence is TGCAGCGTTGAGGCGCAGGGAACCTACAATGAGCAGTTCTTC. The rearrangement joins TRBV29-1 to TRBJ2-1; TRBD1 might be the D (5 bases). Deletions cut 3 bases from V and 2 bases from J, with 11 bases between. Per germline, CDR1 SQVTM and CDR2 ANQGSEA. This CDR3 comprises 14 residues.

The chain combines TRBV5-6 with TRBJ1-2, with 10 bases aligning to TRBD1. V dropped 5 bases and J dropped 6; count of bases not matched to a gene: 1. Germline CDR1 reads SGHDT; CDR2 reads YYEEEE. There are 12 residues in the CDR3. In DNA, the CDR3 is TGTGCCAGCAGGACAGGGGGCAATGGCTACACCTTC. Residues: CASRTGGNGYTF.

The rearrangement joins TRBV27 to TRBJ1-2; 8 nucleotides match TRBD1. V trimming: 3 bases; J trimming: 2 bases; junction bases outside the gene matches: 5. This CDR3 has 15 residues. CDR1 and CDR2 from the germline V gene are MNHEY and SMNVEV (reference sequence). The CDR3 sequence: CASSLVQGANYGYTF. CDR3 nucleotides: TGTGCCAGCAGTTTGGTCCAGGGGGCGAACTATGGCTACACCTTC.